This TCR beta chain was sequenced during a study of T cells in localized non-small cell lung cancer. Notes on the study in general: Across samples, adjacent lung featured a median 57 of the top 100 tumor clones.

Data came from immunoSEQ multiplex PCR; TCRdb stores just in-frame clones and leaves some out. The sample lists about 1,400 clones, less than 30% occurring once. The trim removed 7 bases at V and 5 bases at J, leaving 13 bases unmatched. This CDR3 contains 15 residues. The germline CDR1 and CDR2 sequences are MDHEN and SYDVKM. There are a few counts of this clone. Its target is unknown. V is TRBV28 and J is TRBJ1-1; 7 bases line up with TRBD1. This sequence was found in a man aged 18-49 years with stage II lung adenocarcinoma. Sequencing was performed on normal lung tissue next to the tumor, taken before any cancer treatment. CDR3 DNA sequence: TGTGCCAGCAAGGAGACAGGGAGGGCCAGAACTGAAGCTTTCTTT. Amino acid sequence: CASKETGRARTEAFF.